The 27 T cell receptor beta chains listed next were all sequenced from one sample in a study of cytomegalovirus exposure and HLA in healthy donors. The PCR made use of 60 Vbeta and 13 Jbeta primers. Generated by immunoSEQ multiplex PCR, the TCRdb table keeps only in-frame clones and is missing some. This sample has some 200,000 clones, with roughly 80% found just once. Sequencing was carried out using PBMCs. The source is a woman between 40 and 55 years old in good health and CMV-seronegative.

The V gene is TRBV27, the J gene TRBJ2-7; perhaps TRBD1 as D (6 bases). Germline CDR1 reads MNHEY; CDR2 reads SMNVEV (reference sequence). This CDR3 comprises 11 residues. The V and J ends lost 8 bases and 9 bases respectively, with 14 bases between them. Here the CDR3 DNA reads TGTGCCAGCGGCAGGGGTCTCGGGCAGTACTTC. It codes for CASGRGLGQYF.

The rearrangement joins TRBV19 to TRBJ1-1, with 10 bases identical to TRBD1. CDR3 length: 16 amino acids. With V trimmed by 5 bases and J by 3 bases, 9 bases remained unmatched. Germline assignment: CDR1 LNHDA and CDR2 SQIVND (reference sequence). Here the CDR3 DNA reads TGTGCCAGTAGTGACGAGCCCGGGACAGGGGACACTGAAGCTTTCTTT. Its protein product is CASSDEPGTGDTEAFF.

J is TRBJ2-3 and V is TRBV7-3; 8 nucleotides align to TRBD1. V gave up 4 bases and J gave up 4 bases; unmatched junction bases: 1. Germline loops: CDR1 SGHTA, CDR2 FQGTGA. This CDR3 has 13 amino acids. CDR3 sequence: CASSSQGADTQYF. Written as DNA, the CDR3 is TGTGCCAGCAGCTCACAGGGGGCAGATACGCAGTATTTT.

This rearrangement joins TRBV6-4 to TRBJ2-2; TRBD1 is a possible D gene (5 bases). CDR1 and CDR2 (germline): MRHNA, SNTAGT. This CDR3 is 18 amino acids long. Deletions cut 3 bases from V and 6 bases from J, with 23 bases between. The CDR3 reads CASSEASSLGQDAGELFF. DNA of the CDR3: TGTGCCAGCAGTGAGGCCTCATCTCTGGGGCAGGACGCCGGGGAGCTGTTTTTT.

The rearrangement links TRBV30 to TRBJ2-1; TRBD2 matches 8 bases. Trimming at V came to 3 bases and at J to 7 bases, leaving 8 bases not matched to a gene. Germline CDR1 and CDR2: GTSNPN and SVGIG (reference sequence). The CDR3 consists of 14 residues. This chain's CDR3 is CAWSKPGLENEQFF. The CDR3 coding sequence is TGTGCCTGGAGCAAACCGGGACTAGAGAATGAGCAGTTCTTC.

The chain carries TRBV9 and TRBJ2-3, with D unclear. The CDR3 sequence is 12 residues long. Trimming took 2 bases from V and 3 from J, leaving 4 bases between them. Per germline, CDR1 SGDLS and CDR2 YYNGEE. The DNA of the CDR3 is TGTGCCAGCAGCGTTATGACAGATACGCAGTATTTT. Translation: CASSVMTDTQYF.

CDR3 protein: CASSLTGIATDTQYF. In DNA, the CDR3 is TGTGCCAGCAGCCTAACAGGGATAGCCACAGATACGCAGTATTTT. This chain links TRBV7-2 with TRBJ2-3, with D possibly matching TRBD1 (6 bases). This CDR3 region has 15 residues. With 5 bases removed from V and 2 bases from J, the gap between germline ends came to 14 bases. Germline V gives CDR1 SGHTA, CDR2 FQGNSA. Full variable domain (missing parts from reference TRBV7-2 and TRBJ2-3): GAGVSQSPSNKVTEKGKDVELRCDPISGHTALYWYRQSLGQGLEFLIYFQGNSAPDKSGLPSDRFSAERTGGSVSTLTIQRTQQEDSAVYLCASSLTGIATDTQYFGPGTRLTVL.

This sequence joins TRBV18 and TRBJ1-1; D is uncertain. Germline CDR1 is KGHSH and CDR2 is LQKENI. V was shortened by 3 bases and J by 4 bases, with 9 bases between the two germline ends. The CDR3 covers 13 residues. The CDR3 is CASSPDYFTEAFF. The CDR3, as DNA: TGTGCCAGCTCACCGGACTACTTCACTGAAGCTTTCTTT.

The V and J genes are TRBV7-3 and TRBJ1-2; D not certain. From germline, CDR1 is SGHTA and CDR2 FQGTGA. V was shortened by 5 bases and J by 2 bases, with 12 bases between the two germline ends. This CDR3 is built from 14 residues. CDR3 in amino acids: CASSPQATNYGYTF. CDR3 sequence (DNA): TGTGCCAGCAGCCCTCAAGCGACCAACTATGGCTACACCTTC. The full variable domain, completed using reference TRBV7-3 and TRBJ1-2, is GAGVSQTPSNKVTEKGKYVELRCDPISGHTALYWYRQSLGQGPEFLIYFQGTGAADDSGLPNDRFFAVRPEGSVSTLKIQRTERGDSAVYLCASSPQATNYGYTFGSGTRLTVV.

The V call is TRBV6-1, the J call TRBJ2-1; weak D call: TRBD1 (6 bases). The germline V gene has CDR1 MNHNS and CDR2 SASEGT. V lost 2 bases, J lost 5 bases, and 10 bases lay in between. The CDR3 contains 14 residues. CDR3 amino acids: CASSEWQGNNEQFF. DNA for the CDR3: TGTGCCAGCAGTGAATGGCAGGGGAACAATGAGCAGTTCTTC.

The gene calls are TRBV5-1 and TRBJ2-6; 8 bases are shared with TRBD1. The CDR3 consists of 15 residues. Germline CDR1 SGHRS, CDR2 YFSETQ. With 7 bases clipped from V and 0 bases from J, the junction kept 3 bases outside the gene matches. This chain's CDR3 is CASGQGVSGANVLTF. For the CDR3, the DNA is TGCGCCAGCGGACAGGGAGTCTCTGGGGCCAACGTCCTGACTTTC. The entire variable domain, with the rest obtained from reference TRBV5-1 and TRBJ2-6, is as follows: KAGVTQTPRYLIKTRGQQVTLSCSPISGHRSVSWYQQTPGQGLQFLFEYFSETQRNKGNFPGRFSGRQFSNSRSEMNVSTLELGDSALYLCASGQGVSGANVLTFGAGSRLTVL.

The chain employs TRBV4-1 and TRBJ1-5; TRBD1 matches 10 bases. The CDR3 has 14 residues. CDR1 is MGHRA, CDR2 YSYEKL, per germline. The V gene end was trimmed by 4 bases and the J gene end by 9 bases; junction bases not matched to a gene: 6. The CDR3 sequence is CASSPDRGPWPQHF. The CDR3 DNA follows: TGCGCCAGCAGCCCAGACAGGGGGCCCTGGCCCCAGCATTTT.

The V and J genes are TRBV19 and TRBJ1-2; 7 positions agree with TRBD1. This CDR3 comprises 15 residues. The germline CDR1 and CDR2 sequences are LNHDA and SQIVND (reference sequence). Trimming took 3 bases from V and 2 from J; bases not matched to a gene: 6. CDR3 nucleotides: TGTGCCAGTAGTATTGGGGACAGATTGAACTATGGCTACACCTTC. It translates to CASSIGDRLNYGYTF.

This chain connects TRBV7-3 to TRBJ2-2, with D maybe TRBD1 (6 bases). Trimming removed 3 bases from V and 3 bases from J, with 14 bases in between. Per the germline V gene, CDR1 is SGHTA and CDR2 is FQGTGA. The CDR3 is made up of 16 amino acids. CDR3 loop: CASSLGHQGHTGELFF. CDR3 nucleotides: TGTGCCAGCAGCTTGGGACACCAAGGGCACACCGGGGAGCTGTTTTTT. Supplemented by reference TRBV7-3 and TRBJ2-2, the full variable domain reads GAGVSQTPSNKVTEKGKYVELRCDPISGHTALYWYRQSLGQGPEFLIYFQGTGAADDSGLPNDRFFAVRPEGSVSTLKIQRTERGDSAVYLCASSLGHQGHTGELFFGEGSRLTVL.

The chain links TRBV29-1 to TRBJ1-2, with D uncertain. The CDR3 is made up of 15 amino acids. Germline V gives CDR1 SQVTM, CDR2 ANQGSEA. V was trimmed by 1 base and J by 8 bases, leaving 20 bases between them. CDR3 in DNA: TGCAGCGTTGAAGTAAGCCATAGGAGGGTACGCGGCTACACCTTC. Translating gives CSVEVSHRRVRGYTF.

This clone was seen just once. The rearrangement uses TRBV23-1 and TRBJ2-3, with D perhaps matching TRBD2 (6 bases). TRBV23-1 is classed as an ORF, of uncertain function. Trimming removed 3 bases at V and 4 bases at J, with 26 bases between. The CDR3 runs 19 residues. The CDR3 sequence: CASSHPTLCGKRVADTQYF. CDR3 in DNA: TGCGCCAGCAGTCACCCCACCTTGTGCGGGAAGAGGGTAGCAGATACGCAGTATTTT.

CDR3 nucleotides: TGTGCCAGCAGTGGAACGACTCACATGAACACTGAAGCTTTCTTT. Translated, it gives CASSGTTHMNTEAFF. This chain uses TRBV2 with TRBJ1-1, with D unresolved. V dropped 4 bases and J dropped 0 bases, with 12 bases sitting between them. The CDR3 extends over 15 amino acids. Germline assignment: CDR1 SNHLY and CDR2 FYNNEI.

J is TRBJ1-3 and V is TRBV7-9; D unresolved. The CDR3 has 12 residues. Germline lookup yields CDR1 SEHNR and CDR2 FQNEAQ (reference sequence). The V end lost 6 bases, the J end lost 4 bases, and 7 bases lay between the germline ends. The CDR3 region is CASRTDGNTIYF. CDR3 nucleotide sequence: TGTGCCAGCAGAACAGACGGAAACACCATATATTTT. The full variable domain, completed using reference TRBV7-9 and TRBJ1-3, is DTGVSQNPRHKITKRGQNVTFRCDPISEHNRLYWYRQTLGQGPEFLTYFQNEAQLEKSRLLSDRFSAERPKGSFSTLEIQRTEQGDSAMYLCASRTDGNTIYFGEGSWLTVV.

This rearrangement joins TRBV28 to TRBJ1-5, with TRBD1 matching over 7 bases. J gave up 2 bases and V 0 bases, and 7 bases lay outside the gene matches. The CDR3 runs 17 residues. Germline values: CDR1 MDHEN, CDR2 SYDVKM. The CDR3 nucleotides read TGTGCCAGCAGTTTATGGACAGGGTCCTCCGGCAATCAGCCCCAGCATTTT. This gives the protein CASSLWTGSSGNQPQHF. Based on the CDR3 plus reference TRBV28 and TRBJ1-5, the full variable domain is DVKVTQSSRYLVKRTGEKVFLECVQDMDHENMFWYRQDPGLGLRLIYFSYDVKMKEKGDIPEGYSVSREKKERFSLILESASTNQTSMYLCASSLWTGSSGNQPQHFGDGTRLSIL.

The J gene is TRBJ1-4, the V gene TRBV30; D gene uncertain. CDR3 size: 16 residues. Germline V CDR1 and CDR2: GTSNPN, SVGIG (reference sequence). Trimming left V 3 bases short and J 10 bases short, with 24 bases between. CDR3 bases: TGTGCCTGGAGGGCGCCTCCGCGGCTGAAACTGGGAAAACTGTTTTTT. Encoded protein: CAWRAPPRLKLGKLFF.

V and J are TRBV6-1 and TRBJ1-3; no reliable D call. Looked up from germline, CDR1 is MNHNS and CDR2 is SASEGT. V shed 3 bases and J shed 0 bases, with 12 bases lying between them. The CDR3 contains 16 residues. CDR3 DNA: TGTGCCAGCAGTGAGGCTCTTTCTTTCTCTGGAAACACCATATATTTT. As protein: CASSEALSFSGNTIYF.

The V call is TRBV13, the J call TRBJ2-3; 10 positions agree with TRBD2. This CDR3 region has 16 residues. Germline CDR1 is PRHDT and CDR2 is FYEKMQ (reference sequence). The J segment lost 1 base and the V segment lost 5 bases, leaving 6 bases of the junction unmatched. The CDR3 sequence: CASSLPGTSGTDTQYF. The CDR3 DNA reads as TGTGCCAGCAGCCTCCCCGGGACTAGCGGCACAGATACGCAGTATTTT.

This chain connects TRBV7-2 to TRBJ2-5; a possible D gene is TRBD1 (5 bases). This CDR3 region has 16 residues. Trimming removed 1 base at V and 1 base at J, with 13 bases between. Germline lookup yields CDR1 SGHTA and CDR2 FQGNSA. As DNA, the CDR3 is TGTGCCAGCAGCTTAGGATCCAGGGCCACCCAAGAGACCCAGTACTTC. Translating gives CASSLGSRATQETQYF.

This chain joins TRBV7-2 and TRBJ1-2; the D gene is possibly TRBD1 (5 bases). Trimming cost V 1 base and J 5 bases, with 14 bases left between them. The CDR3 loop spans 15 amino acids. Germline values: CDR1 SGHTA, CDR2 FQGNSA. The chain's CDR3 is CASSLGQPGGYGYTF. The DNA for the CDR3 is TGTGCCAGCAGCTTAGGGCAACCTGGGGGGTATGGCTACACCTTC.

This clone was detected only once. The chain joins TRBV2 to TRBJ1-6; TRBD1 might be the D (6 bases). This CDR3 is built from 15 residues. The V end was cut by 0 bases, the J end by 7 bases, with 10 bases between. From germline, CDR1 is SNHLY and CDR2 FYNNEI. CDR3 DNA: TGTGCCAGCAGTGAAGCGGCCCAGGGGAATTCACCCCTCCACTTT. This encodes CASSEAAQGNSPLHF.

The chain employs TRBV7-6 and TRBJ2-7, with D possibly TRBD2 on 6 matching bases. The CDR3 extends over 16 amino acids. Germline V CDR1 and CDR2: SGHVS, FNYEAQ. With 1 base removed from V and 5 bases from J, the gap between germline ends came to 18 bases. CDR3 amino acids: CASSLVGGGSVDEQYF. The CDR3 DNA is TGTGCCAGCAGCTTAGTTGGCGGAGGGAGCGTCGACGAGCAGTACTTC.

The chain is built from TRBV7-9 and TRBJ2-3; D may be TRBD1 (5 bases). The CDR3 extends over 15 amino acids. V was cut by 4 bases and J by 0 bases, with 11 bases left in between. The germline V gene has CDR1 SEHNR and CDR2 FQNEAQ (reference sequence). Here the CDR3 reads CASSSTDDSTDTQYF. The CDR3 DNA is TGTGCCAGCAGCTCGACAGACGACAGCACAGATACGCAGTATTTT. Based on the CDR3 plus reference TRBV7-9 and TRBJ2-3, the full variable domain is DTGVSQNPRHKITKRGQNVTFRCDPISEHNRLYWYRQTLGQGPEFLTYFQNEAQLEKSRLLSDRFSAERPKGSFSTLEIQRTEQGDSAMYLCASSSTDDSTDTQYFGPGTRLTVL.